This is a list of T cell receptor beta chains from one sample in a study of cytomegalovirus exposure and HLA in healthy donors. TCRdb keeps only in-frame clones here, not all; method: immunoSEQ multiplex PCR. The data show over 120,000 clones, 74% seen once. Sequences were obtained from PBMCs. The receptors originated from a man aged 18 to 30 in good health and CMV-seropositive. CDR3s include the opening cysteine and the closing phenylalanine or tryptophan. The D gene is left open where the match is weak. Size is stated for part of the rows, as once, few or many counts, or as a class when the clone is expanded.

j_gene | v_gene | d_gene | abundance | CDR3aa | CDR3nt
TRBJ2-7 | TRBV28 | - | - | CASSFRSKIGGQYF | TGTGCCAGCAGTTTCCGCTCTAAAATCGGGGGTCAGTACTTC
TRBJ1-2 | TRBV28 | - | - | CASSLGRVEGYTF | TGTGCCAGCAGTTTAGGCAGGGTGGAGGGCTACACCTTC
TRBJ2-4 | TRBV19 | TRBD1 | - | CASSQGDVKNIQYF | TGTGCCAGTAGTCAGGGGGACGTGAAAAACATTCAGTACTTC
TRBJ1-5 | TRBV19 | TRBD1 | - | CASSRLTGWNQPQHF | TGTGCCAGTAGTCGACTGACAGGGTGGAATCAGCCCCAGCATTTT
TRBJ1-4 | TRBV7-9 | TRBD1 | - | CASSPGDREGEKLFF | TGTGCCAGCAGCCCGGGGGACAGGGAGGGTGAAAAACTGTTTTTT
TRBJ2-7 | TRBV7-2 | TRBD2 | - | CASSPGLAGGREQYF | TGTGCCAGCAGCCCGGGACTAGCGGGAGGTCGGGAGCAGTACTTC
TRBJ2-7 | TRBV5-1 | TRBD1 | - | CASSATGAVYHEQYF | TGCGCCAGCAGCGCAACAGGGGCGGTCTACCACGAGCAGTACTTC
TRBJ2-5 | TRBV7-2 | TRBD1 | - | CASSLDRGPETQYF | TGTGCCAGCAGCTTGGACAGGGGGCCTGAGACCCAGTACTTC
TRBJ1-3 | TRBV12-5 | TRBD1 | - | CASGFRGQGANGNTIYF | TGTGCTAGTGGTTTCCGCGGACAGGGGGCAAACGGAAACACCATATATTTT
TRBJ2-5 | TRBV18 | TRBD1 | - | CASSNGGQFQETQYF | TGTGCCAGCTCAAATGGGGGACAGTTTCAAGAGACCCAGTACTTC
TRBJ1-4 | TRBV10-3 | TRBD1 | few | CAISESLDRVGEKLFF | TGTGCCATCAGTGAGTCTTTGGACAGGGTAGGCGAAAAACTGTTTTTT
TRBJ1-6 | TRBV7-9 | - | - | CASSPLMSNSPLHF | TGTGCCAGCAGCCCCCTAATGAGCAATTCACCCCTCCACTTT
TRBJ1-4 | TRBV2 | TRBD1 | once | CASREQGINEKLFF | TGTGCCAGCAGAGAACAGGGGATTAATGAAAAACTGTTTTTT
TRBJ2-3 | TRBV2 | TRBD2 | - | CASQGLASGADTQYF | TGTGCCAGCCAGGGACTAGCATCCGGCGCAGATACGCAGTATTTT
TRBJ2-7 | TRBV28 | - | - | CASSLWSQGYEQYF | TGTGCCAGCAGTTTATGGAGCCAGGGCTACGAGCAGTACTTC
TRBJ2-5 | TRBV18 | - | - | CASSPTEETQYF | TGTGCCAGCTCACCCACAGAAGAGACCCAGTACTTC
TRBJ1-3 | TRBV18 | - | - | CASSPQGAPGGNTIYF | TGTGCCAGCTCACCGCAAGGGGCCCCTGGTGGAAACACCATATATTTT
TRBJ2-5 | TRBV11-2 | - | - | CASSSMTEKQETQYF | TGTGCCAGCAGCTCCATGACAGAAAAGCAAGAGACCCAGTACTTC
TRBJ2-7 | TRBV5-4 | - | - | CASHRELPPYEQYF | TGTGCCAGCCACCGGGAGCTACCCCCCTACGAGCAGTACTTC
TRBJ1-2 | TRBV7-9 | - | - | CAGSSRTDNYGYTF | TGTGCCGGCAGCTCGCGGACAGATAACTATGGCTACACCTTC
TRBJ1-2 | TRBV7-2 | TRBD1 | - | CASSLGTGEGPGYTF | TGTGCCAGCAGCCTCGGGACAGGGGAAGGTCCTGGCTACACCTTC
TRBJ2-1 | TRBV7-3 | TRBD2 | - | CASSLSGRSLNEQFF | TGTGCCAGCAGCCTTAGCGGGAGGTCCCTCAATGAGCAGTTCTTC
TRBJ2-5 | TRBV7-3 | - | - | CASSLMGAGLGETQYF | TGTGCCAGCAGCTTAATGGGCGCGGGATTGGGAGAGACCCAGTACTTC
TRBJ1-1 | TRBV5-1 | TRBD1 | - | CASSFTLQGALGTEAFF | TGCGCCAGCAGCTTTACCTTACAGGGGGCGCTTGGCACTGAAGCTTTCTTT
TRBJ2-1 | TRBV5-1 | TRBD1 | - | CASSLVGTAYNEQFF | TGCGCCAGCAGCTTGGTCGGGACAGCCTACAATGAGCAGTTCTTC
TRBJ2-2 | TRBV18 | - | - | CASSSPSSSTGELFF | TGTGCCAGCTCATCCCCTAGCTCGAGCACCGGGGAGCTGTTTTTT
TRBJ1-1 | TRBV6-1 | TRBD1 | - | CASLSDRGPEAFF | TGTGCCAGCCTCTCGGACAGGGGCCCTGAAGCTTTCTTT
TRBJ1-4 | TRBV7-8 | TRBD1 | - | CASSLWDRADLFF | TGTGCCAGCAGCCTCTGGGACAGGGCCGATCTGTTTTTT
TRBJ1-1 | TRBV30 | - | few | CAWSRMNTEAFF | TGTGCCTGGAGCCGTATGAACACTGAAGCTTTCTTT
TRBJ2-7 | TRBV27 | - | - | CASSLSPGLLYEQYF | TGTGCCAGCAGTTTATCTCCCGGACTACTATACGAGCAGTACTTC
TRBJ2-1 | TRBV7-2 | TRBD1 | - | CASSLASDRVWDNEQFF | TGTGCCAGCAGCTTAGCGTCGGACAGGGTGTGGGACAATGAGCAGTTCTTC
TRBJ2-1 | TRBV5-4 | - | - | CASSLPPAAGYNEQFF | TGTGCCAGCAGCTTGCCCCCGGCAGCGGGTTACAATGAGCAGTTCTTC
TRBJ1-1 | TRBV6-1 | - | once | CASDWAGMGAFF | TGTGCCAGCGACTGGGCAGGGATGGGCGCTTTCTTT
TRBJ1-2 | TRBV29-1 | - | few | CSVLGQYGYTF | TGCAGCGTACTCGGACAGTATGGCTACACCTTC
TRBJ1-1 | TRBV5-1 | - | - | CASSPTGNTEAFF | TGCGCCAGCAGCCCGACAGGGAACACTGAAGCTTTCTTT
TRBJ2-6 | TRBV25-1 | TRBD2 | few | CASSGPWTRMGANVLTF | TGTGCCAGCAGTGGTCCATGGACTAGGATGGGGGCCAACGTCCTGACTTTC
TRBJ1-1 | TRBV4-2 | - | once | CASSQDRQARGAFF | TGTGCCAGCAGCCAAGATCGGCAGGCTCGGGGGGCTTTCTTT
TRBJ2-5 | TRBV28 | TRBD2 | - | CASRGWEGPGETQYF | TGTGCCAGCAGAGGTTGGGAGGGCCCCGGTGAGACCCAGTACTTC
TRBJ1-3 | TRBV6-5 | - | - | CASKQGPSGNTIYF | TGTGCCAGCAAGCAGGGTCCCTCTGGAAACACCATATATTTT
TRBJ2-3 | TRBV7-9 | TRBD1 | once | CASSFVGQVKDTQYF | TGTGCCAGCAGCTTCGTGGGACAGGTCAAAGATACGCAGTATTTT
TRBJ2-5 | TRBV7-7 | TRBD1 | - | CASSLDRVETQYF | TGTGCTAGCAGCTTAGACAGGGTGGAGACCCAGTACTTC
TRBJ2-3 | TRBV6-6 | - | - | CASSLQSDTQYF | TGTGCCAGCAGTCTACAGTCAGATACGCAGTATTTT
TRBJ2-7 | TRBV15 | TRBD1 | - | CATSRDRVGQGEQYF | TGTGCCACCAGCAGAGATAGGGTGGGACAGGGGGAGCAGTACTTC
TRBJ2-6 | TRBV27 | - | once | CASSLYDRLTVSGANVLTF | TGTGCCAGCAGTTTGTATGACAGGCTAACGGTCTCTGGGGCCAACGTCCTGACTTTC
TRBJ2-5 | TRBV30 | - | - | CAWTQGAQTQYF | TGTGCCTGGACCCAAGGGGCCCAGACCCAGTACTTC
TRBJ2-7 | TRBV14 | - | few | CASSHFQGREQYF | TGTGCCAGCAGTCACTTCCAGGGTCGGGAGCAGTACTTC
TRBJ1-5 | TRBV6-1 | - | - | CASSLTGIEPQHF | TGTGCCAGCAGTTTGACAGGCATTGAGCCCCAGCATTTT
TRBJ1-1 | TRBV28 | TRBD1 | - | CASSKDRVATEAFF | TGTGCCAGCAGCAAGGACAGGGTCGCCACTGAAGCTTTCTTT
TRBJ2-3 | TRBV5-1 | TRBD1 | once | CASSLYGTGVADTQYF | TGCGCCAGCAGTTTATACGGGACAGGGGTTGCAGATACGCAGTATTTT
TRBJ2-1 | TRBV6-1 | - | - | CASTPIRSYNEQFF | TGTGCCAGCACCCCCATTAGATCCTACAATGAGCAGTTCTTC
TRBJ1-1 | TRBV11-2 | TRBD1 | - | CASSLRPGGNTEAFF | TGTGCCAGCAGCTTAAGGCCAGGGGGGAACACTGAAGCTTTCTTT
TRBJ1-1 | TRBV6-1 | - | - | CASSVGSLYEAFF | TGTGCCAGCAGTGTCGGGAGCCTATACGAAGCTTTCTTT
TRBJ2-7 | TRBV28 | TRBD1 | - | CASSLQGAFVEQYF | TGTGCCAGCAGTCTGCAGGGGGCGTTCGTCGAGCAGTACTTC
TRBJ1-5 | TRBV6-1 | TRBD1 | - | CASSGTGQAYDRPQHF | TGTGCCAGCAGTGGAACCGGACAGGCCTATGATAGGCCCCAGCATTTT